The table lists the clone carrying this T cell receptor beta chain with a count of one. Its specificity is unknown. The donors, aged roughly 6 to 90, were healthy Caucasians from Russia. The data derive from a study of blood T cells in healthy people across ages. PCR was performed a second time for about 7 to 11 cycles using a sample-barcoded 5' primer and a J-beta primer mix. TCRdb re-called the 5' RACE reads with MiXCR, one entry per CDR3 protein. Among approximately 850,000 distinct CDR3 sequences listed, 44% were seen once. In germline, CDR1 is MNHNY, CDR2 SVGAGI (reference sequence). This CDR3 is built from 12 residues. The J segment lost 8 bases and the V segment lost 7 bases, leaving 4 bases of the junction unmatched. Study conclusions and caveats: Possibly confounding the expanded clonotype changes was the fact that donor CMV status was unknown. Relative to aged donors, long-lived donors carried more naive CD4+ cells and displayed higher diversity.

Sequenced: blood. The chain carries TRBV6-6 and TRBJ2-1; 8 positions agree with TRBD2. The TCR sequence derives from a man between 60 and 75 years old in good health. The CDR3 here is CASKPGGDEQFF. The CDR3 DNA sequence: TGTGCCAGCAAACCGGGAGGGGATGAGCAGTTCTTC.